The clone carrying this T cell receptor (beta chain) was observed at least ten times. No antigen is known for it. This sample is part of a study of T cells in Graves' hyperthyroidism and ophthalmopathy. It was RNA transcripts that yielded the amplified TCR beta CDR3 regions. Carried out on the TCR CDR3, a first-round RT-PCR used the HTBI primer set. MiXCR, applied by TCRdb to the multiplex PCR reads, yields one record per CDR3 protein. The sample carries approximately 260,000 distinct CDR3 sequences, about 15% recorded once. V was shortened by 0 bases and J by 3 bases, with 6 bases between the two germline ends. Looked up from germline, CDR1 is GTSNPN and CDR2 is SVGIG (reference sequence). The CDR3 has 13 amino acids. General study findings and limits: Model output signaled ophthalmopathy a median approximately 6.2 months ahead of onset.

Patients aged 18 to 65 with hyperthyroidism were newly diagnosed, with duration under 2 months. The chain has TRBV30 and TRBJ2-1; D not certain. Sequenced input: blood. This TCR derives from a woman between 45 and 60 years old with Graves' hyperthyroidism that later progressed to Graves' ophthalmopathy. In DNA, the CDR3 is TGTGCCTGGAGTGTACGGAGCTACAATGAGCAGTTCTTC. This encodes CAWSVRSYNEQFF. Filled out from reference TRBV30 and TRBJ2-1, the complete variable domain reads SQTIHQWPATLVQPVGSPLSLECTVEGTSNPNLYWYRQAAGRGLQLLFYSVGIGQISSEVPQNLSASRPQDRQFILSSKKLLLSDSGFYLCAWSVRSYNEQFFGPGTRLTVL.